This T cell receptor (beta chain) was retrieved from a study of control samples from healthy donors and cancer patients (dated by TCRdb to 2019 to 2021). Library creation used the immunoSEQ multiplex PCR assay. Here the immuneACCESS table is served through TCRdb, limited to in-frame sequences with V and J called. Missing clones are a known gap in these copies; in checked studies unresolved V genes cover under half, and the rest lacks a known reason. The sample's own table lists roughly 200,000 clones. The ten biggest clones cover more than 2% of the sample. The CDR3 has 17 amino acids, counting the end cysteine and phenylalanine. Here the CDR3 DNA is all that survives: 51 bases in frame from base 1. Trimming takes 3 bases off V and 1 base off J; junction bases not matched to a gene: 12. CDR1 KGHSH and CDR2 LQKENI are derived from the germline V gene. On this clone itself: Its antigen is unknown.

The V and J genes are TRBV18 and TRBJ2-7, and TRBD1 aligns with 7 junction nucleotides. The material sequenced was blood. The clonotype comes from a woman in her twenties or thirties in good health. This receptor carries the CDR3 CASSPRLTGMKSYEQYF. The DNA is as follows: TGTGCCAGCTCACCGAGGTTGACAGGGATGAAATCCTACGAGCAGTACTTC.